This T cell receptor beta chain was obtained from a study of blood T cell repertoires in COVID-19. Study-level information: The origin of the acute and convalescent COVID-19 samples was the United States, Italy and Spain. The cDNA or gDNA used as material had been derived from T cells, B-cell-depleted T cells, or PBMCs.

This CDR3 is built from 14 residues. The V segment lost 4 bases and the J segment 3 bases; nucleotides outside the gene matches: 4. The germline V gene has CDR1 MNHEY and CDR2 SVGAGI. How the authors handled the data: Amplification of reference gene primers was used by the study to estimate nucleated cell counts. Sequencing used immunoSEQ multiplex PCR; TCRdb keeps in-frame clones, though not all of them. V, J and clone size were drawn from that table, and D and trimming were deduced from the DNA. This sample has about 150,000 clones, with roughly three quarters found just once. In its sample, this clone was seen many times.

Sequenced input: peripheral blood. The V and J genes are TRBV6-5 and TRBJ1-1, with 8 bases matching TRBD1. The clonotype originates from a man aged 60-69 years with acute or convalescent COVID-19. Here the CDR3 DNA reads TGTGCCAGCAGTTCCGGGACAGGTGACACTGAAGCTTTCTTT. Translation: CASSSGTGDTEAFF.